A selection of T cell receptor beta chains follows, all from one sample in a study of memory CD4+ T cells and cytomegalovirus serostatus. Method: immunoSEQ multiplex PCR; TCRdb's copy keeps in-frame clones and lacks some. This sample has about 44,000 clones; roughly 83% occur once, and the top ten carry around 1.1%. The material sequenced was memory CD4+ T cells from blood. The receptors originated from an adult in good health and CMV-seronegative. Each CDR3 is given with its conserved first and last residue. Each record gives: CDR3 DNA, CDR3 protein, clone size, J gene, D gene, V gene. A D gene is named only where the DNA matches it firmly. Size values are once, few and many counts, or a class for expanded clones, and some rows have none.

CDR3 DNA: TGTGCTAGTGGTAAAGACAGGGGGAATCAGCCCCAGCATTTT
CDR3 protein: CASGKDRGNQPQHF
clone size: few
J gene: TRBJ1-5
D gene: TRBD1
V gene: TRBV12-5

CDR3 DNA: TGTGCCAGCAGCTCGGGACTATCGCAGTTCTACACAGATACGCAGTATTTT
CDR3 protein: CASSSGLSQFYTDTQYF
clone size: NA
J gene: TRBJ2-3
D gene: TRBD2
V gene: TRBV5-6

CDR3 DNA: TGTGCCAGCAGCTTAAACGCACCTAATGAGCAGTTCTTC
CDR3 protein: CASSLNAPNEQFF
clone size: NA
J gene: TRBJ2-1
D gene: NA
V gene: TRBV7-2

CDR3 DNA: TGCGCCAGCAGCAGTACCGGGACAGGGGGCACTGAAGCTTTCTTT
CDR3 protein: CASSSTGTGGTEAFF
clone size: NA
J gene: TRBJ1-1
D gene: TRBD1
V gene: TRBV5-1

CDR3 DNA: TGTGCCACCAAGGACAGGCCAAATCAGCCCCAGCATTTT
CDR3 protein: CATKDRPNQPQHF
clone size: few
J gene: TRBJ1-5
D gene: TRBD1
V gene: TRBV15

CDR3 DNA: TGTGCCAGCAGCAAAAACCCCTTGGGAGGGAGTCGCTCCTCCCCCTACAATGAGCAGTTCTTC
CDR3 protein: CASSKNPLGGSRSSPYNEQFF
clone size: NA
J gene: TRBJ2-1
D gene: TRBD2
V gene: TRBV7-3

CDR3 DNA: TGTGCCAGCGGCAGGACTTCAAGCACAGATACGCAGTATTTT
CDR3 protein: CASGRTSSTDTQYF
clone size: medium-sized
J gene: TRBJ2-3
D gene: NA
V gene: TRBV9

CDR3 DNA: TGTGCCAGCAGCCAAGGACTAGCGGGTTACGAGCAGTACTTC
CDR3 protein: CASSQGLAGYEQYF
clone size: NA
J gene: TRBJ2-7
D gene: TRBD2
V gene: TRBV7-9

CDR3 DNA: TGTGCCAGCAGGGACGGAATTAATCAGCCCCAGCATTTT
CDR3 protein: CASRDGINQPQHF
clone size: NA
J gene: TRBJ1-5
D gene: NA
V gene: TRBV6-5

CDR3 DNA: TGTGCCAGCAGCTTAGAGACTAGCGGGAGATTTGAGCAGTACTTC
CDR3 protein: CASSLETSGRFEQYF
clone size: NA
J gene: TRBJ2-7
D gene: TRBD2
V gene: TRBV7-6

CDR3 DNA: TGTGCCAGCAGCGTAGGCCTAGCGGGACGCTCCTACAATGAGCAGTTCTTC
CDR3 protein: CASSVGLAGRSYNEQFF
clone size: few
J gene: TRBJ2-1
D gene: TRBD2
V gene: TRBV9

CDR3 DNA: TGTGCCAGCAGCGTGACAGGGGACCCGAACACTGAAGCTTTCTTT
CDR3 protein: CASSVTGDPNTEAFF
clone size: NA
J gene: TRBJ1-1
D gene: TRBD1
V gene: TRBV9

CDR3 DNA: TGTGCCAGCACTCAGCGGACCTCCTACAATGAGCAGTTCTTC
CDR3 protein: CASTQRTSYNEQFF
clone size: once
J gene: TRBJ2-1
D gene: NA
V gene: TRBV2

CDR3 DNA: TGTGCCAGCAGCCCCCGGACGCAGGGAACCTACGAGCAGTACTTC
CDR3 protein: CASSPRTQGTYEQYF
clone size: NA
J gene: TRBJ2-7
D gene: NA
V gene: TRBV5-5

CDR3 DNA: TGTGCCAGCAGCTTAGCGCAGGGACCCAACGAGCAGTACTTC
CDR3 protein: CASSLAQGPNEQYF
clone size: NA
J gene: TRBJ2-7
D gene: NA
V gene: TRBV11-3

CDR3 DNA: TGTGCCAGCAGGCAGACAGGGTTCTCTGGAAACACCATATATTTT
CDR3 protein: CASRQTGFSGNTIYF
clone size: NA
J gene: TRBJ1-3
D gene: TRBD1
V gene: TRBV7-8

CDR3 DNA: TGCGCCAGCAGCCCCGGCGGAGGGCTTAACTATGGCTACACCTTC
CDR3 protein: CASSPGGGLNYGYTF
clone size: NA
J gene: TRBJ1-2
D gene: NA
V gene: TRBV5-1

CDR3 DNA: TGTGCCAGCTCATCCAGGGGCACAGATACGCAGTATTTT
CDR3 protein: CASSSRGTDTQYF
clone size: few
J gene: TRBJ2-3
D gene: NA
V gene: TRBV18

CDR3 DNA: TGTGCCAGCAGCTTAGGGGGGAGCACTGAAGCTTTCTTT
CDR3 protein: CASSLGGSTEAFF
clone size: NA
J gene: TRBJ1-1
D gene: NA
V gene: TRBV7-2

CDR3 DNA: TGTGCCAGCAGCCAGGGGGACAGGGGGCGTAAAACTGAAGCTTTCTTT
CDR3 protein: CASSQGDRGRKTEAFF
clone size: NA
J gene: TRBJ1-1
D gene: TRBD1
V gene: TRBV4-2

CDR3 DNA: TGTGCCAGCAGCCAAGGGACAGGGCGGCTCTACGAGCAGTACTTC
CDR3 protein: CASSQGTGRLYEQYF
clone size: NA
J gene: TRBJ2-7
D gene: TRBD1
V gene: TRBV5-6

CDR3 DNA: TGCGCCAGCAGCCAAGTACTCTCCCGTAGCGGGAGAGGTCGGAGGGAGCTGTTTTTT
CDR3 protein: CASSQVLSRSGRGRRELFF
clone size: NA
J gene: TRBJ2-2
D gene: TRBD2
V gene: TRBV4-1

CDR3 DNA: TGCGCCAGCAGTCAAGGCAGGGTTAACACCGGGGAGCTGTTTTTT
CDR3 protein: CASSQGRVNTGELFF
clone size: NA
J gene: TRBJ2-2
D gene: NA
V gene: TRBV23-1

CDR3 DNA: TGTGCCAGCAGTGGGGAATCGCGGACAGGACAGCCCCAGCATTTT
CDR3 protein: CASSGESRTGQPQHF
clone size: NA
J gene: TRBJ1-5
D gene: TRBD1
V gene: TRBV2

CDR3 DNA: TGTGCCAGCGGGACTAGCGGCACAGATACGCAGTATTTT
CDR3 protein: CASGTSGTDTQYF
clone size: NA
J gene: TRBJ2-3
D gene: TRBD2
V gene: TRBV6-6

CDR3 DNA: TGCGCCAGCAGCTTTTCTCGGGGCAATGAGCAGTTCTTC
CDR3 protein: CASSFSRGNEQFF
clone size: NA
J gene: TRBJ2-1
D gene: NA
V gene: TRBV5-1

CDR3 DNA: TGTGCCAGTAGTACTCAGGGGGAGAGCAATCAGCCCCAGCATTTT
CDR3 protein: CASSTQGESNQPQHF
clone size: NA
J gene: TRBJ1-5
D gene: TRBD1
V gene: TRBV19

CDR3 DNA: TGTGCCAGCAGCCTAGGACAGGGAGGGCCCTACGAGCAGTACTTC
CDR3 protein: CASSLGQGGPYEQYF
clone size: NA
J gene: TRBJ2-7
D gene: NA
V gene: TRBV11-2

CDR3 DNA: TGCGCCAGCAGCCTAGGGGACCGGGGGTCTGAGCAGTTCTTC
CDR3 protein: CASSLGDRGSEQFF
clone size: NA
J gene: TRBJ2-1
D gene: NA
V gene: TRBV4-3

CDR3 DNA: TGCGCCAGCAGCCAAGATGGCCTGGCTAGCGGTTACAATGAGCAGTTCTTC
CDR3 protein: CASSQDGLASGYNEQFF
clone size: NA
J gene: TRBJ2-1
D gene: TRBD2
V gene: TRBV4-3

CDR3 DNA: TGTGCCAGCGAACCCCTGGCGGGGGTCGTCACTGAAGCTTTCTTT
CDR3 protein: CASEPLAGVVTEAFF
clone size: once
J gene: TRBJ1-1
D gene: NA
V gene: TRBV6-1

CDR3 DNA: TGTGCCAGCAGTGCGGGGACGGGAAAGACCTACGAGCAGTACTTC
CDR3 protein: CASSAGTGKTYEQYF
clone size: NA
J gene: TRBJ2-7
D gene: NA
V gene: TRBV6-1

CDR3 DNA: TGTGCCAGCAGCTTGGATCGGCAGGGGCGACTGTTTTTT
CDR3 protein: CASSLDRQGRLFF
clone size: NA
J gene: TRBJ1-4
D gene: NA
V gene: TRBV5-4

CDR3 DNA: TGTGCCAGCAGTACCACAGATACGCAGTATTTT
CDR3 protein: CASSTTDTQYF
clone size: once
J gene: TRBJ2-3
D gene: NA
V gene: TRBV27

CDR3 DNA: TGTGCCAGCAGCGGACAGGGTACTCAAGAGACCCAGTACTTC
CDR3 protein: CASSGQGTQETQYF
clone size: few
J gene: TRBJ2-5
D gene: TRBD1
V gene: TRBV2

CDR3 DNA: TGTGCCAGCAGCTCGTTCCGTGGGGAAAAACTGTTTTTT
CDR3 protein: CASSSFRGEKLFF
clone size: NA
J gene: TRBJ1-4
D gene: NA
V gene: TRBV11-2

CDR3 DNA: TGTGCCAGCAGCCCGAGGGGGGGGCGTCTCACCGGGGAGCTGTTTTTT
CDR3 protein: CASSPRGGRLTGELFF
clone size: NA
J gene: TRBJ2-2
D gene: NA
V gene: TRBV5-6

CDR3 DNA: TGTGCCAGCAGCCAGCAAGGGCAGCCAGAGACCCAGTACTTC
CDR3 protein: CASSQQGQPETQYF
clone size: NA
J gene: TRBJ2-5
D gene: NA
V gene: TRBV5-4

CDR3 DNA: TGCGCCAGCAGCCAAGATCTTGGGACAGTATTCTACGAGCAGTACTTC
CDR3 protein: CASSQDLGTVFYEQYF
clone size: NA
J gene: TRBJ2-7
D gene: TRBD1
V gene: TRBV4-3

CDR3 DNA: TGCGCCAGCAGCTACACAGGGGAACCGGGTGGCTACACCTTC
CDR3 protein: CASSYTGEPGGYTF
clone size: NA
J gene: TRBJ1-2
D gene: TRBD1
V gene: TRBV5-1

CDR3 DNA: TGCGCCAGCAGCCGTACAGGGGCTTGGGATTCCTACGAGCAGTACTTC
CDR3 protein: CASSRTGAWDSYEQYF
clone size: once
J gene: TRBJ2-7
D gene: TRBD1
V gene: TRBV5-1

CDR3 DNA: TGTGCCAGCAGCTCAGGACTAGCGAGCACGAAGACCCAGTACTTC
CDR3 protein: CASSSGLASTKTQYF
clone size: once
J gene: TRBJ2-5
D gene: TRBD2
V gene: TRBV7-2

CDR3 DNA: TGTGCCAGCAGACCACAAGGGAGCGGAGAGACCCAGTACTTC
CDR3 protein: CASRPQGSGETQYF
clone size: NA
J gene: TRBJ2-5
D gene: NA
V gene: TRBV7-2

CDR3 DNA: TGTGCCTGGAGCAGGGGTTTAACGAACACTGAAGCTTTCTTT
CDR3 protein: CAWSRGLTNTEAFF
clone size: few
J gene: TRBJ1-1
D gene: NA
V gene: TRBV30

CDR3 DNA: TGTGCCAGCAGCTCACAGGGTCTGGGTGAGCAGTACTTC
CDR3 protein: CASSSQGLGEQYF
clone size: NA
J gene: TRBJ2-7
D gene: NA
V gene: TRBV7-2

CDR3 DNA: TGTGCCATCAGTCTCAGCGGGAGGGCGGTCACGCAGTATTTT
CDR3 protein: CAISLSGRAVTQYF
clone size: few
J gene: TRBJ2-3
D gene: TRBD2
V gene: TRBV10-3

CDR3 DNA: TGTGCCAGCAGCCGAGTGTATAATGAAAAACTGTTTTTT
CDR3 protein: CASSRVYNEKLFF
clone size: NA
J gene: TRBJ1-4
D gene: NA
V gene: TRBV5-6

CDR3 DNA: TGTGCCAGCAGCCCAGGGACTAGCGGTAGCACAGATACGCAGTATTTT
CDR3 protein: CASSPGTSGSTDTQYF
clone size: NA
J gene: TRBJ2-3
D gene: TRBD2
V gene: TRBV7-3

CDR3 DNA: TGTGCCAGCAGTGAAGGGGCGGGAGCAGTAAAGACCCAGTACTTC
CDR3 protein: CASSEGAGAVKTQYF
clone size: NA
J gene: TRBJ2-5
D gene: TRBD2
V gene: TRBV2

CDR3 DNA: TGTGCCAGCAGCCCCTTAGCGGGTGGGACAGATACGCAGTATTTT
CDR3 protein: CASSPLAGGTDTQYF
clone size: NA
J gene: TRBJ2-3
D gene: TRBD2
V gene: TRBV4-2